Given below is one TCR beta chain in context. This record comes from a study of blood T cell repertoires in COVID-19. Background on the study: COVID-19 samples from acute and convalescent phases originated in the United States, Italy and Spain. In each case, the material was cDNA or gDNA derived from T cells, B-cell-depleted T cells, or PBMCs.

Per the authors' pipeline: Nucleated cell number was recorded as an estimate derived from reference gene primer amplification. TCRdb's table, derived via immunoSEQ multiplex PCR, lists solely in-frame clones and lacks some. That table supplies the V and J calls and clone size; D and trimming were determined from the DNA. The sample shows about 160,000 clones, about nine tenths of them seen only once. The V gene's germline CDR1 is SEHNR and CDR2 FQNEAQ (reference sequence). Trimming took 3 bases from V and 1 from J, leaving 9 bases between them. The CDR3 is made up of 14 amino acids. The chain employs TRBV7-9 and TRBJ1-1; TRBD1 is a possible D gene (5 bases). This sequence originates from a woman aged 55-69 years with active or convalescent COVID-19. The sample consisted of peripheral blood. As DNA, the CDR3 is TGTGCCAGCAGCTTGGTCAGGGCGAACACTGAAGCTTTCTTT. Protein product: CASSLVRANTEAFF. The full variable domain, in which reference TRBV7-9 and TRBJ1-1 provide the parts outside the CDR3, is DTGVSQNPRHKITKRGQNVTFRCDPISEHNRLYWYRQTLGQGPEFLTYFQNEAQLEKSRLLSDRFSAERPKGSFSTLEIQRTEQGDSAMYLCASSLVRANTEAFFGQGTRLTVV.